This T cell receptor beta chain is from a study of T cell responses to AZD1222 COVID-19 vaccine. Profiling relied on immunoSEQ multiplex PCR, and the TCRdb table lists in-frame clones only, not all of them. The repertoire has 100,000 to 150,000 clones, 86% of them found once; the top ten carry around 24%. V lost 3 bases, J lost 7 bases, and 11 bases stayed unmatched. This CDR3 region has 17 residues. The V gene's germline CDR1 is SGDLS and CDR2 YYNGEE. The specimen was peripheral blood, collected on day 0 of AZD1222 vaccination. This rearrangement joins TRBV9 to TRBJ1-6; TRBD1 agrees at 9 bases. This TCR was recovered from an adult in good health. The CDR3 DNA reads as TGTGCCAGCAGCGAGTCTATCCCGGGACAGGGAAATTCACCCCTCCACTTT. Amino acids: CASSESIPGQGNSPLHF.